Below, 30 T cell receptor beta chains from the same sample are listed, as sequenced in a study of Ad26.COV2.S vaccination and SARS-CoV-2 variants. Sample treatment: some 20 received Ad26.COV2.S at low or high dose, single or two shots; several received placebo; per-sample allocation not given. Following the first vaccine or placebo injection, samples were taken on day 63. The table came from immunoSEQ multiplex PCR; TCRdb's copy has only in-frame clones and leaves some out. Of about 680,000 clones in the sample, more than 70% were seen once. This specimen was peripheral blood, taken in a trial of Ad26.COV2.S vaccine versus placebo. All receptors derive from a person aged 18-60 years who received the Ad26.COV2.S COVID-19 vaccine or a placebo.

The chain is built from TRBV7-2 and TRBJ2-1, with D possibly being TRBD2 (6 bases). Germline CDR1 and CDR2: SGHTA and FQGNSA. V lost 0 bases, J lost 6 bases, and 12 bases lay in between. The CDR3 loop spans 15 amino acids. The CDR3 is CASSLAPEEGNEQFF. The CDR3 DNA follows: TGTGCCAGCAGCTTAGCGCCGGAGGAGGGCAATGAGCAGTTCTTC.

The chain combines TRBV24-1 with TRBJ1-5; tentatively, D is TRBD1 (5 bases). The CDR3 is 12 amino acids. Trimming cost V 6 bases and J 4 bases, with 6 bases left between them. Germline V lookup: CDR1 KGHDR, CDR2 SFDVKD. In nucleotides, the CDR3 is TGTGCCACCAGTAGGGGAAATCAGCCCCAGCATTTT. Encoded protein: CATSRGNQPQHF.

This chain uses TRBV30 with TRBJ2-7; 10 bases align to TRBD2. The CDR3 totals 14 residues. With 3 bases clipped from V and 0 bases from J, the junction kept 2 bases outside the gene matches. The germline CDR1 and CDR2 sequences are GTSNPN and SVGIG (reference sequence). The CDR3 DNA reads as TGTGCCTGGAGAGGACTAGCGGCCTCCTACGAGCAGTACTTC. It encodes CAWRGLAASYEQYF.

The rearrangement uses TRBV11-3 and TRBJ2-3; D might be TRBD1 or TRBD2, each matching 5 bases. This CDR3 region has 14 residues. Per the germline V gene, CDR1 is SGHNT and CDR2 is YENEEA. The V gene lost 3 bases and the J gene lost 2 bases, with 9 bases spanning the gap. The CDR3 coding sequence is TGTGCCAGCAGCTTTCGAGGGGTCACAGATACGCAGTATTTT. Protein product: CASSFRGVTDTQYF.

This clone was recorded once. The V call is TRBV11-3, the J call TRBJ2-1, with 14 nucleotides matching TRBD2. Germline CDR1 is SGHNT and CDR2 is YENEEA. This CDR3 has 15 amino acids. With 5 bases clipped from V and 9 bases from J, the junction kept 6 bases outside the gene matches. CDR3 region: CASSRGLAGVGEQFF. DNA of the CDR3: TGTGCCAGCAGCCGGGGACTAGCGGGAGTCGGTGAGCAGTTCTTC. The full variable domain, completed using reference TRBV11-3 and TRBJ2-1, is EAGVVQSPRYKIIEKKQPVAFWCNPISGHNTLYWYLQNLGQGPELLIRYENEEAVDDSQLPKDRFSAERLKGVDSTLKIQPAELGDSAVYLCASSRGLAGVGEQFFGPGTRLTVL.

V is TRBV19 and J is TRBJ2-3; weak D call: TRBD1 (6 bases). Germline CDR1 LNHDA, CDR2 SQIVND (reference sequence). This CDR3 is built from 15 residues. Trimming removed 4 bases from V and 5 bases from J, with 16 bases in between. The chain's CDR3 is CASSTTGTFKDTQYF. CDR3 bases: TGTGCCAGTAGTACGACCGGGACATTCAAAGATACGCAGTATTTT.

The chain recombines TRBV6-5 with TRBJ1-2; 10 nucleotides agree with TRBD1. This CDR3 contains 15 residues. Looked up from germline, CDR1 is MNHEY and CDR2 is SVGAGI. V lost 6 bases, J lost 3 bases, and 7 bases stayed unmatched. The CDR3 coding sequence is TGTGCCAGCAGCCTGACAGGGGGCGGGTACTATGGCTACACCTTC. Its translation is CASSLTGGGYYGYTF.

V usage is TRBV5-1 and J usage is TRBJ2-3; TRBD1 agrees at 8 bases. Germline V gene lookup returns CDR1 SGHRS and CDR2 YFSETQ. This CDR3 contains 16 residues. J was trimmed by 1 base and V by 3 bases; bases with no gene match: 7. This chain's CDR3 is CASSSQRGQGTDTQYF. In DNA form, the CDR3 reads TGCGCCAGCAGCTCACAGAGGGGACAGGGCACAGATACGCAGTATTTT.

CDR3 protein: CASSLPRGGTANYQGYTF. CDR3 DNA: TGTGCCAGCAGCTTGCCAAGAGGTGGGACAGCCAACTACCAGGGCTACACCTTC. The gene calls are TRBV5-4 and TRBJ1-2, with TRBD1 matching over 7 bases. The CDR3 loop spans 18 amino acids. After removal of 1 base from V and 8 bases from J, the junction contained 20 bases not matched to a gene. CDR1 SGHNT and CDR2 YYREEE come from the germline V gene (reference sequence).

J is TRBJ2-1 and V is TRBV5-1; 7 bases map to TRBD1. Unmatched junction bases numbered 7, after V lost 5 bases and J lost 2 bases. This CDR3 spans 15 amino acids. Germline lookup yields CDR1 SGHRS and CDR2 YFSETQ. The CDR3 sequence: CASRPGTATYNEQFF. DNA of the CDR3: TGCGCCAGCAGACCCGGGACAGCTACCTACAATGAGCAGTTCTTC.

This chain connects TRBV18 to TRBJ2-7, with D perhaps being TRBD1 or TRBD2 (5 bases each). The V gene's germline CDR1 is KGHSH and CDR2 LQKENI. The V gene lost 0 bases and the J gene lost 3 bases, with 15 bases spanning the gap. The CDR3 extends over 16 amino acids. The DNA for the CDR3 is TGTGCCAGCTCACCACCCGGGACCCGAGCTTACTACGAGCAGTACTTC. Protein product: CASSPPGTRAYYEQYF.

A few counts support this clone. V and J are TRBV9 and TRBJ1-5, with D perhaps matching TRBD1 (5 bases). CDR3 length: 15 residues. Germline V gene sequence: CDR1 SGDLS, CDR2 YYNGEE. The V and J ends lost 0 bases and 7 bases respectively, with 14 bases between them. The CDR3 is CASSVGSAGWQPQHF. The CDR3 region has the DNA TGTGCCAGCAGCGTAGGTTCGGCAGGGTGGCAGCCCCAGCATTTT.

This chain links TRBV12-3 or TRBV12-4 with TRBJ2-5, with unresolved D. The germline V and J ends were trimmed by 3 bases and 1 base, with 6 bases remaining between them. This CDR3 has 13 amino acids. CDR3 in amino acids: CASSFGFQETQYF. CDR3 sequence (DNA): TGTGCCAGCAGTTTTGGGTTCCAAGAGACCCAGTACTTC.

The chain joins TRBV5-4 to TRBJ2-7; D possibly corresponds to TRBD2 (6 bases). Per germline, CDR1 SGHNT and CDR2 YYREEE (reference sequence). The length of the CDR3 is 12 residues. Trimming pared 4 bases from V and 9 bases from J, leaving 14 bases between. CDR3 sequence reads: CASSTGTEGQYF. CDR3 bases: TGTGCCAGCAGCACCGGGACGGAGGGGCAGTACTTC.

The chain joins TRBV10-3 to TRBJ1-2; tentatively, D is TRBD1 (5 bases). The germline V and J ends were trimmed by 2 bases and 4 bases, with 14 bases remaining between them. There are 15 residues in the CDR3. Looked up from germline, CDR1 is ENHRY and CDR2 is SYGVKD. The DNA for the CDR3 is TGTGCCATCAGTGAGGCCACAACAGGTAGCTATGGCTACACCTTC. As protein: CAISEATTGSYGYTF.

The J gene is TRBJ1-3, the V gene TRBV6-6; D is undetermined. V was pared by 7 bases and J by 0 bases, with 13 bases between. CDR1 MNHNY and CDR2 SVGAGI come from the germline V gene (reference sequence). The CDR3 totals 15 residues. The CDR3 sequence is CASTGRESSGNTIYF. CDR3 nucleotides: TGTGCCAGCACCGGACGGGAAAGCTCTGGAAACACCATATATTTT.

J is TRBJ2-7 and V is TRBV7-2; 7 bases are a match to TRBD2. This CDR3 is built from 13 residues. Germline V lookup: CDR1 SGHTA, CDR2 FQGNSA. The J segment lost 3 bases and the V segment lost 5 bases, leaving 4 bases of the junction unmatched. CDR3 amino acids: CASSRDYYYEQYF. CDR3 bases: TGTGCCAGCAGCCGGGACTACTACTACGAGCAGTACTTC.

The rearrangement uses TRBV5-6 and TRBJ1-2, with a weak D call TRBD1 (6 bases). This CDR3 region has 16 residues. The V gene lost 0 bases and the J gene lost 3 bases, with 15 bases spanning the gap. Germline-derived CDR1 and CDR2 are SGHDT and YYEEEE. CDR3 bases: TGTGCCAGCAGCTTGGTTCTCCAGGGGACCGACTATGGCTACACCTTC. It encodes CASSLVLQGTDYGYTF.

This clone came up once. The gene calls are TRBV29-1 and TRBJ2-5; the match to TRBD1 covers 7 bases. The V gene end was trimmed by 7 bases and the J gene end by 1 base; junction bases not matched to a gene: 9. There are 14 residues in the CDR3. From germline, CDR1 is SQVTM and CDR2 ANQGSEA. CDR3 DNA sequence: TGCAGCGGGGGCCCGGGACAGCTCCAAGAGACCCAGTACTTC. This translates into CSGGPGQLQETQYF.

This chain connects TRBV18 to TRBJ1-2, with a weak D call TRBD1 (5 bases). Germline V lookup: CDR1 KGHSH, CDR2 LQKENI. V lost 3 bases and J lost 6, with 11 bases in between. The CDR3 loop spans 13 amino acids. The CDR3 is CASSPGDVNGYTF. Written as DNA, the CDR3 is TGTGCCAGCTCACCGGGGGACGTGAATGGCTACACCTTC.

V usage is TRBV4-1 and J usage is TRBJ2-7; 11 nucleotides line up with TRBD1. The CDR3 contains 18 residues. From germline, CDR1 is MGHRA and CDR2 YSYEKL. V was pared by 0 bases and J by 6 bases, with 13 bases of the junction left unmatched. The CDR3 DNA reads as TGCGCCAGCAGCCAAGAGCCTTTGTTGGGGACAGGGGGGTCCGAGCAGTACTTC. As protein: CASSQEPLLGTGGSEQYF.

The chain has TRBV7-9 and TRBJ1-6; TRBD1 is a possible D gene (5 bases). V lost 4 bases to trimming and J lost 10 bases, with 14 bases between them. Germline lookup yields CDR1 SEHNR and CDR2 FQNEAQ (reference sequence). CDR3 length: 14 amino acids. CDR3 protein: CASSYSVGRSPLHF. CDR3 bases: TGTGCCAGCAGCTACTCGGTGGGGCGATCACCCCTCCACTTT. Combining the CDR3 with reference TRBV7-9 and TRBJ1-6 gives the whole variable domain DTGVSQNPRHKITKRGQNVTFRCDPISEHNRLYWYRQTLGQGPEFLTYFQNEAQLEKSRLLSDRFSAERPKGSFSTLEIQRTEQGDSAMYLCASSYSVGRSPLHFGNGTRLTVT.

V is TRBV5-1 and J is TRBJ1-6; 7 bases fit TRBD1. Germline lookup yields CDR1 SGHRS and CDR2 YFSETQ. This CDR3 has 16 residues. V lost 0 bases to trimming and J lost 4 bases; unmatched junction nucleotides: 4. CDR3: CASSLVSGQYNSPLHF. The CDR3 nucleotides are TGCGCCAGCAGCTTGGTGTCGGGACAGTATAATTCACCCCTCCACTTT.

The rearrangement joins TRBV19 to TRBJ2-7; no firm D call. Germline V gene data show CDR1 as LNHDA and CDR2 as SQIVND (reference sequence). The CDR3 has 14 residues. V dropped 5 bases and J dropped 7 bases, with 18 bases sitting between them. The CDR3 protein is CASSSQALRGEQYF. The DNA for the CDR3 is TGTGCCAGTAGTTCCCAGGCCCTCCGAGGAGAGCAGTACTTC.

This chain connects TRBV7-9 to TRBJ2-3, with D possibly being TRBD2 (7 bases). Germline lookup yields CDR1 SEHNR and CDR2 FQNEAQ (reference sequence). The CDR3 length is 17 residues. Trimming took off 1 base at V and 1 base at J, with 15 bases between the two ends. The CDR3 loop reads CASSLGGAGAGTDTQYF. Written as DNA, the CDR3 is TGTGCCAGCAGCTTAGGTGGGGCGGGGGCCGGCACAGATACGCAGTATTTT.

The chain uses TRBV10-3 and TRBJ2-3, with D possibly being TRBD1 or TRBD2 (5 bases each). CDR1 is ENHRY, CDR2 SYGVKD, per germline. The V gene lost 11 bases and the J gene lost 3 bases, with 18 bases spanning the gap. CDR3 size: 14 residues. Here the CDR3 DNA reads TGTGCCTCGGCCCGGGACCTTGTGACAGATACGCAGTATTTT. Translation gives CASARDLVTDTQYF.

V gene TRBV20-1 combines with J gene TRBJ1-2; the D is unclear. The V gene's germline CDR1 is DFQATT and CDR2 SNEGSKA (reference sequence). Trimming removed 4 bases from V and 4 bases from J, with 7 bases in between. The CDR3 totals 11 residues. The CDR3 loop is CSATTGYGYTF. CDR3 coding DNA: TGCAGTGCTACGACCGGCTATGGCTACACCTTC.

The chain couples TRBV6-5 to TRBJ1-1; D is uncertain. Germline CDR1 is MNHEY and CDR2 is SVGAGI. The length of the CDR3 is 13 residues. Deletions cut 5 bases from V and 0 bases from J, with 7 bases between. The CDR3, as DNA: TGTGCCAGCAGTAGTTCCATGAACACTGAAGCTTTCTTT. Protein sequence: CASSSSMNTEAFF.

Notes on this clone: Distinct nucleotide sequences in the sample also encode this CDR3. This chain links TRBV24-1 with TRBJ2-5; 11 bases fit TRBD2. CDR1 and CDR2 (germline): KGHDR, SFDVKD. Losses at the gene ends were 4 bases for V and 2 bases for J; bases not matched to a gene: 5. The CDR3 sequence is 16 residues long. CDR3 region: CATSDIGTSGQETQYF. DNA of the CDR3: TGTGCCACCAGTGACATCGGGACTAGCGGACAAGAGACCCAGTACTTC.

V and J are TRBV27 and TRBJ2-2; 13 bases fit TRBD2. Per germline, CDR1 MNHEY and CDR2 SMNVEV (reference sequence). Trimming removed 7 bases from V and 6 bases from J; junction bases left unmatched: 14. CDR3 length: 18 residues. In DNA, the CDR3 is TGTGCCAGCACCCAATTCAAAGGACTAGCGGGAGCTGCCGGGGAGCTGTTTTTT. Translation: CASTQFKGLAGAAGELFF.